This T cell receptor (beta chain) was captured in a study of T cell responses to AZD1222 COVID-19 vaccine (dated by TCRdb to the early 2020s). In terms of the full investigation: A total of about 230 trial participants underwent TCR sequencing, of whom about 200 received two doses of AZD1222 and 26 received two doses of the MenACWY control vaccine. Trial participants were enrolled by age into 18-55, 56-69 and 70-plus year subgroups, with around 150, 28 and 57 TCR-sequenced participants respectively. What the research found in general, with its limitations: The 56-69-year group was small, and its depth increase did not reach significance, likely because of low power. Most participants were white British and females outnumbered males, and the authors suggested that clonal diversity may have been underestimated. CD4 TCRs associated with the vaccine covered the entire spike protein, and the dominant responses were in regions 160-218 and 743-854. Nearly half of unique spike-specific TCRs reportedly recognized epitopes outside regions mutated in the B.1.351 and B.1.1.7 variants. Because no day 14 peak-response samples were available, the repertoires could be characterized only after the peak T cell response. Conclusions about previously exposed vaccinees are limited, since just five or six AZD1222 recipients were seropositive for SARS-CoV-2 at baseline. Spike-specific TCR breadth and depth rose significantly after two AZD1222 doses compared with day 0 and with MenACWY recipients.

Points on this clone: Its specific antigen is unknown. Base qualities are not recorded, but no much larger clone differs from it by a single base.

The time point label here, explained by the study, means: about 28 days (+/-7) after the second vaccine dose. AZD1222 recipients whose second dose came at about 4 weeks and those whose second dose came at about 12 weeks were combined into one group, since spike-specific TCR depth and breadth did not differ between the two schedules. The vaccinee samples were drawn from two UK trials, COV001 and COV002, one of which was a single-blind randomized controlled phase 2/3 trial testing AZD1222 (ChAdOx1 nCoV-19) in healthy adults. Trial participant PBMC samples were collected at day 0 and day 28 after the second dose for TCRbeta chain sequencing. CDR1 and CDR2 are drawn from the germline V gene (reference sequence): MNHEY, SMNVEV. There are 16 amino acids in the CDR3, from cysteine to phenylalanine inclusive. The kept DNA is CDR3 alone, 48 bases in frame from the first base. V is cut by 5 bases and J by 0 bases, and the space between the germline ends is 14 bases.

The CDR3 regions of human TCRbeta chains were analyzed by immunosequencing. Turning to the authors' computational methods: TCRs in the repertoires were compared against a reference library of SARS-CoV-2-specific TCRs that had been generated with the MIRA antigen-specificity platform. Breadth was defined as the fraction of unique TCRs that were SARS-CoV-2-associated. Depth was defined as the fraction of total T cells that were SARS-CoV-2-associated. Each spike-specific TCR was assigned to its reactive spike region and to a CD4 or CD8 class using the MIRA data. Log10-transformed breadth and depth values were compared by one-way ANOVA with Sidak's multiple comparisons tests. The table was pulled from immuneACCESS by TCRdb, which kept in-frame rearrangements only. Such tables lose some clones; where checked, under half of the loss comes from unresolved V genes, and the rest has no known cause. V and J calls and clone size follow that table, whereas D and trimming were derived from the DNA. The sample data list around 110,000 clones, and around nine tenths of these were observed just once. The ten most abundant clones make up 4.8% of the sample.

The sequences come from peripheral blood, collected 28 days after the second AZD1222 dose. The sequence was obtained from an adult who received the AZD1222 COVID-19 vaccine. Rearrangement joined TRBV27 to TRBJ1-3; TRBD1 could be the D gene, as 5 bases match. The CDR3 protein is CASSPLGTDSGNTIYF. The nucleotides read TGTGCCAGCAGTCCCCTCGGGACCGACTCTGGAAACACCATATATTTT.